This TCR beta chain was captured in a study of cytomegalovirus exposure and HLA in healthy donors. The PCR had 60 Vbeta and 13 Jbeta primers. Using immunoSEQ multiplex PCR, the repertoire was profiled, and TCRdb retains in-frame clones only, with some absent. This sample has a few hundred thousand clones, with around 80% found just once. This clone has a single count. CDR3 length equals 12 residues. Germline V lookup: CDR1 LNHDA, CDR2 SQIVND (reference sequence). Trimming removed 8 bases at V and 1 base at J, with 8 bases between. This rearrangement joins TRBV19 to TRBJ1-2; possible D gene TRBD1, 5 bases. This TCR derives from a man aged 25-40 years in good health and CMV-seronegative. The sequenced sample consisted of PBMCs. The CDR3 sequence: CASWGVNYGYTF. DNA of the CDR3: TGTGCCAGTTGGGGGGTTAACTATGGCTACACCTTC.